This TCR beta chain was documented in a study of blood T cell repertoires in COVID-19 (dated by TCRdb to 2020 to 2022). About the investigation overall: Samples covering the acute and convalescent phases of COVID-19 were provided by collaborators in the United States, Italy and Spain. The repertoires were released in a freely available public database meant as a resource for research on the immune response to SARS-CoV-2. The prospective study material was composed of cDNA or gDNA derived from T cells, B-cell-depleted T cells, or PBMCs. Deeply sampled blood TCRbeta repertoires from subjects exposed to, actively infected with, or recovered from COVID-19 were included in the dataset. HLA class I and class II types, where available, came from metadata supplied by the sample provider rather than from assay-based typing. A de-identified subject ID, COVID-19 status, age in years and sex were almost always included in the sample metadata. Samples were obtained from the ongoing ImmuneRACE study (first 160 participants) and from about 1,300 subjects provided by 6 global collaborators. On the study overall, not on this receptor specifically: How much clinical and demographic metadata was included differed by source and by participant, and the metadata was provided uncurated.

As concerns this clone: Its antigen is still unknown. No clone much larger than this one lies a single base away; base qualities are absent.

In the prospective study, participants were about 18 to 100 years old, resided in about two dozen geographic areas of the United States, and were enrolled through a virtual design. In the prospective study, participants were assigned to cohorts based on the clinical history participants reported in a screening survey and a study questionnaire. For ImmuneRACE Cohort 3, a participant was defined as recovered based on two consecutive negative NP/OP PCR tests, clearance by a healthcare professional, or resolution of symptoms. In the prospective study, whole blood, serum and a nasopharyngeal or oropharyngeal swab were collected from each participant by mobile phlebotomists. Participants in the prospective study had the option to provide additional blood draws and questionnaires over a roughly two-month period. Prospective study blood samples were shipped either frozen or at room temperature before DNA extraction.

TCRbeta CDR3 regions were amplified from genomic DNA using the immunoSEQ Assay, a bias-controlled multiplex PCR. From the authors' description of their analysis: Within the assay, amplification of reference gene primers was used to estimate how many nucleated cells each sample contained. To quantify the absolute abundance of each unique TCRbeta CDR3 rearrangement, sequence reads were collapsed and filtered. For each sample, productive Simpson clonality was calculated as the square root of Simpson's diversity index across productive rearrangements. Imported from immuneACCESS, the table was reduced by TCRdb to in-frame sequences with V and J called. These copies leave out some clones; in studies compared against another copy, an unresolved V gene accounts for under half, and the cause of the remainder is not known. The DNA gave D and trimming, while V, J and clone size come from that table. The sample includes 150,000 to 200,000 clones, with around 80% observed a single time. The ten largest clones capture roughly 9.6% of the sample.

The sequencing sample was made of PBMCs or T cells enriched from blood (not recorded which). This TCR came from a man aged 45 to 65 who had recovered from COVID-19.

The DNA reads as follows: TGTGCCAGCAGTTACTCTACTAGCGGGGGTATCTACTTC. It is translated as CASSYSTSGGIYF. This receptor chain uses TRBV6-5 and TRBJ2-5; a stretch of 11 junction bases matches TRBD2. The germline V gene specifies MNHEY as CDR1 and SVGAGI as CDR2. From its cysteine to its phenylalanine, the CDR3 spans 13 amino acids. Just CDR3 DNA is preserved here, 39 bases in frame from base 1. Relative to germline, V is missing 0 bases and J is missing 14 bases, with 5 bases of the junction outside any gene match.